The 19 T cell receptor beta chains given below trace back to one sample, sequenced in a study of blood T cell repertoires in COVID-19. Sequenced by immunoSEQ multiplex PCR; TCRdb stores in-frame clones only, minus some. This table holds 270,000 or so clones, roughly 86% found once. Source material: peripheral blood. The receptors were sampled from a young woman with COVID-19, enrolled during active disease.

This chain links TRBV10-3 with TRBJ2-1; 11 positions agree with TRBD2. From germline, CDR1 is ENHRY and CDR2 SYGVKD. CDR3 length equals 19 residues. V was pared by 4 bases and J by 1 base, with 12 bases of the junction left unmatched. CDR3 sequence (DNA): TGTGCCATCAGTGGACTAGCGGGGAGACCACTCGCGTCCTACAATGAGCAGTTCTTC. This codes for CAISGLAGRPLASYNEQFF.

The V gene is TRBV5-4, the J gene TRBJ2-5; a possible D gene is TRBD1 (5 bases). This CDR3 contains 12 residues. V was clipped by 0 bases and J by 6 bases, with 6 bases between them. In germline, CDR1 is SGHNT, CDR2 YYREEE (reference sequence). CDR3 loop: CASSLAGKTQYF. In nucleotides, the CDR3 is TGTGCCAGCAGCTTGGCAGGGAAGACCCAGTACTTC.

The V gene is TRBV6-5, the J gene TRBJ2-4; maybe TRBD1 (5 bases). Germline CDR1 MNHEY, CDR2 SVGAGI. Trimming removed 6 bases at V and 2 bases at J, with 14 bases between. The CDR3 has 15 residues. CDR3: CASRSPGQTKNIQYF. The DNA for the CDR3 is TGTGCCAGCAGGTCGCCAGGGCAAACCAAAAACATTCAGTACTTC.

The V gene is TRBV7-8, the J gene TRBJ1-1; the D gene is possibly TRBD1 (5 bases). Looked up from germline, CDR1 is SGHVS and CDR2 is FQNEAQ. V lost 2 bases, J lost 4 bases, and 11 bases lay in between. The CDR3 extends over 14 amino acids. The CDR3 DNA reads TGTGCCAGCAGCTTATCCCCGGGGGGCACTGAAGCTTTCTTT. Translated: CASSLSPGGTEAFF.

With respect to this clone: Other DNA sequences in the sample encode the same CDR3. V is TRBV20-1 and J is TRBJ1-1; D unresolved. Germline CDR1 is DFQATT and CDR2 is SNEGSKA (reference sequence). The CDR3 covers 11 residues. Trimming removed 3 bases from V and 5 bases from J, with 7 bases in between. The CDR3 nucleotides are TGCAGTGCTAGGTTCGGGACTGAAGCTTTCTTT. The encoded protein is CSARFGTEAFF.

Turning to this clone: One end of the junction varies from germline; a read error may be responsible. This sequence joins TRBV6-5 and TRBJ1-5, with 7 bases fitting TRBD1. The CDR3 loop spans 10 amino acids. From germline, CDR1 is MNHEY and CDR2 SVGAGI. The CDR3, as DNA: TGCGCCAGGGGGAGTCAGCCCCAGCATTTT. This codes for CARGSQPQHF.

The rearrangement links TRBV20-1 to TRBJ2-5; D ambiguous. Germline V gives CDR1 DFQATT, CDR2 SNEGSKA (reference sequence). The length of the CDR3 is 12 residues. The ends were cut back, 3 bases at V and 2 bases at J, with 7 bases in the middle. The CDR3 sequence is CSASSRQETQYF. DNA of the CDR3: TGCAGTGCTAGTAGCAGGCAAGAGACCCAGTACTTC.

This clone was counted once. The V call is TRBV13, the J call TRBJ2-3, with a possible D match to TRBD2 (5 bases). The V end lost 4 bases, the J end lost 2 bases, and 10 bases lay between the germline ends. The CDR3 consists of 14 residues. Germline CDR1 and CDR2: PRHDT and FYEKMQ (reference sequence). CDR3 sequence (DNA): TGTGCCAGCAGCTCGTTGGGAGCCACAGATACGCAGTATTTT. This translates into CASSSLGATDTQYF.

The V and J genes are TRBV6-4 and TRBJ2-7, with 7 bases fitting TRBD2. Trimming at V came to 8 bases and at J to 1 base, leaving 5 bases not matched to a gene. The V gene's germline CDR1 is MRHNA and CDR2 SNTAGT. The CDR3 spans 13 residues. Here the CDR3 reads CASGEGGSYEQYF. CDR3 DNA sequence: TGTGCCAGCGGCGAGGGAGGGTCCTACGAGCAGTACTTC.

The chain is built from TRBV4-1 and TRBJ1-1; D gene unclear. V lost 1 base, J lost 6 bases, and 9 bases lay in between. CDR1 is MGHRA, CDR2 YSYEKL, per germline. This CDR3 has 13 amino acids. This CDR3 is CASSQVLRSEAFF. CDR3 DNA: TGCGCCAGCAGCCAAGTACTGCGCTCTGAAGCTTTCTTT.

J is TRBJ1-5 and V is TRBV15, with D unresolved. The CDR3 runs 13 residues. The V and J ends lost 0 bases and 5 bases respectively, with 5 bases between them. Per germline, CDR1 LNHNV and CDR2 YYDKDF (reference sequence). CDR3 coding DNA: TGTGCCACCAGCAGAGATCAGGATCAGCCCCAGCATTTT. It translates to CATSRDQDQPQHF. The full variable domain, completed using reference TRBV15 and TRBJ1-5, is DAMVIQNPRYQVTQFGKPVTLSCSQTLNHNVMYWYQQKSSQAPKLLFHYYDKDFNNEADTPDNFQSRRPNTSFCFLDIRSPGLGDTAMYLCATSRDQDQPQHFGDGTRLSIL.

The chain links TRBV19 to TRBJ1-1, with 8 bases matching TRBD1. Germline values: CDR1 LNHDA, CDR2 SQIVND (reference sequence). CDR3 length equals 15 residues. V lost 8 bases to trimming and J lost 5 bases; unmatched junction nucleotides: 13. The CDR3 loop is CASLAYRGGWTEAFF. CDR3 DNA: TGTGCCAGTTTGGCTTACAGGGGGGGATGGACTGAAGCTTTCTTT.

This sequence joins TRBV24-1 and TRBJ2-7; D is unclear. Germline loops: CDR1 KGHDR, CDR2 SFDVKD. The V gene lost 9 bases and the J gene lost 2 bases, with 10 bases spanning the gap. The CDR3 extends over 12 amino acids. As DNA, the CDR3 is TGTGCCACCGGGCAGAGTACCTACGAGCAGTACTTC. This translates into CATGQSTYEQYF.

The V gene is TRBV28, the J gene TRBJ2-2; 10 bases agree with TRBD1. The CDR3 extends over 15 amino acids. Germline loops: CDR1 MDHEN, CDR2 SYDVKM. The V segment lost 6 bases and the J segment 0 bases; nucleotides outside the gene matches: 1. CDR3 coding DNA: TGTGCCAGCAGGGGGACAGGGGCGAACACCGGGGAGCTGTTTTTT. Translation: CASRGTGANTGELFF.

The chain employs TRBV6-5 and TRBJ1-1; D is ambiguous. The V and J ends lost 7 bases and 3 bases respectively, with 12 bases between them. CDR3 length: 13 amino acids. CDR1 and CDR2 (germline): MNHEY, SVGAGI. CDR3 in amino acids: CASKRVLDTEAFF. CDR3 DNA: TGTGCCAGCAAGAGGGTTCTTGACACTGAAGCTTTCTTT.

The chain links TRBV6-5 to TRBJ2-7; the match to TRBD2 covers 7 bases. Germline CDR1 MNHEY, CDR2 SVGAGI. The CDR3 has 13 residues. J gave up 7 bases and V 5 bases, and 8 bases lay outside the gene matches. CDR3 DNA sequence: TGTGCCAGCAGTCACCCCGGGAGGCCGGAGCAGTACTTC. Protein product: CASSHPGRPEQYF.

Note on this clone: Different DNA sequences within this sample yield the same CDR3. The rearrangement joins TRBV7-2 to TRBJ2-1, with 15 bases identical to TRBD2. CDR1 and CDR2 (germline): SGHTA, FQGNSA. V lost 5 bases to trimming and J lost 7 bases; unmatched junction nucleotides: 3. The CDR3 totals 15 residues. CDR3 sequence (DNA): TGTGCCAGCAGCCGGACTAGCGGGGGGGCTAATGAGCAGTTCTTC. Translating it yields CASSRTSGGANEQFF.

V and J are TRBV4-1 and TRBJ2-2; 7 nucleotides match TRBD1. With V trimmed by 6 bases and J by 7 bases, 8 bases remained unmatched. The CDR3 runs to 14 residues. CDR1 MGHRA and CDR2 YSYEKL come from the germline V gene. Written as DNA, the CDR3 is TGCGCCAGCAGGCCGGGACAGCTTGTCGGGGAGCTGTTTTTT. Protein sequence: CASRPGQLVGELFF.

The CDR3 DNA reads as TGTGCCAGCAGCCTATACTCGACAGGGAAGCGTGAGCAGTTCTTC. This gives the protein CASSLYSTGKREQFF. The chain combines TRBV11-1 with TRBJ2-1; 7 bases match TRBD1. V was pared by 5 bases and J by 9 bases, with 13 bases of the junction left unmatched. CDR1 and CDR2 (germline): SGHAT, FQDESV (reference sequence). The CDR3 runs 15 residues. Variable domain in full (rest from reference TRBV11-1 and TRBJ2-1): EAEVAQSPRYKITEKSQAVAFWCDPISGHATLYWYRQILGQGPELLVQFQDESVVDDSQLPKDRFSAERLKGVDSTLKIQPAELGDSAMYLCASSLYSTGKREQFFGPGTRLTVL.